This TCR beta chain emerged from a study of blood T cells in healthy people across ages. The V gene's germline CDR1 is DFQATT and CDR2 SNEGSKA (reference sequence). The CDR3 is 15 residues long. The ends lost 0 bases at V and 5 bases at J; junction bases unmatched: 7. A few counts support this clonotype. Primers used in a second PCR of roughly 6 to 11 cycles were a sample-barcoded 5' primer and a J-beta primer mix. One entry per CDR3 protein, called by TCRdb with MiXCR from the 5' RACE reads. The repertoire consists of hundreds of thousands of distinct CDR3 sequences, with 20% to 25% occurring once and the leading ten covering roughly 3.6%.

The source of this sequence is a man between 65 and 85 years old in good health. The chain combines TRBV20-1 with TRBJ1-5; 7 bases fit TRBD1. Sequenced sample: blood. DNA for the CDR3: TGCAGTGCTAGAGATCCGGAGGGGGCACATCAGCCCCAGCATTTT. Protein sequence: CSARDPEGAHQPQHF.